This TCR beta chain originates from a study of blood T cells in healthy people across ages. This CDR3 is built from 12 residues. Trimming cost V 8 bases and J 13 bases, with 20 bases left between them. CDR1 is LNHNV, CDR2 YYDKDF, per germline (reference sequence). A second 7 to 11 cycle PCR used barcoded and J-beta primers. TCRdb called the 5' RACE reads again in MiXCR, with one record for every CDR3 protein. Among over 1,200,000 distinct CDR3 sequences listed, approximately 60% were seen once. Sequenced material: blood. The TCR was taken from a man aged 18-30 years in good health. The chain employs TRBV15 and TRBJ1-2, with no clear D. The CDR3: CATGLVGSEFTF. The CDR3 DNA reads TGTGCCACCGGACTAGTGGGGTCGGAATTCACCTTC.